These 18 T cell receptor beta chains share one sample of origin, sequenced in a study of CD8 T cells in ankylosing spondylitis. Each CDR3 protein gets one entry after TCRdb re-called the 5' RACE reads with MiXCR. Among under 250,000 distinct CDR3 sequences listed, roughly 32% were seen once. The sample consisted of blood, either unsorted or a sorted T cell fraction (not recorded which). The receptors were sampled from a male donor with ankylosing spondylitis or in good health (not recorded which).

This clonotype was seen ten or more times. This chain links TRBV20-1 with TRBJ2-7, with 9 bases identical to TRBD1. Germline V gene data show CDR1 as DFQATT and CDR2 as SNEGSKA (reference sequence). CDR3 length equals 13 residues. After removal of 7 bases from V and 1 base from J, the junction contained 5 bases not matched to a gene. The DNA for the CDR3 is TGCAGTGTCCGGGACAGGGAATCCTACGAGCAGTACTTC. This encodes CSVRDRESYEQYF.

This clonotype was seen a handful of times. The rearrangement links TRBV29-1 to TRBJ1-2; D is perhaps TRBD1 (6 bases). This CDR3 has 12 residues. Germline-derived CDR1 and CDR2 are SQVTM and ANQGSEA. V gave up 2 bases and J gave up 4 bases, with 8 bases separating them. This CDR3 reads CSVERTAYGYTF. The CDR3, as DNA: TGCAGCGTTGAAAGGACAGCCTATGGCTACACCTTC.

The CDR3 DNA reads TGTGCCAGCAGCTTAACTGGGGGACAGGGCTTTTCTAAGATCGGCACTGAAGCTTTCTTT. Translation: CASSLTGGQGFSKIGTEAFF. V and J are TRBV11-2 and TRBJ1-1; 9 nucleotides line up with TRBD1. CDR1 is SGHAT and CDR2 is FQNNGV in the germline V gene. The CDR3 runs 20 residues. V lost 2 bases, J lost 4 bases, and 20 bases stayed unmatched.

The CDR3 region is CASSPPWGRYNEQFF. Here the CDR3 DNA reads TGTGCCAGCAGCCCACCCTGGGGGAGATACAATGAGCAGTTCTTC. V gene TRBV7-9 combines with J gene TRBJ2-1; D is possibly TRBD1 or TRBD2 (5 bases each). CDR1 and CDR2 from the germline V gene are SEHNR and FQNEAQ (reference sequence). The CDR3 spans 15 residues. The germline V and J ends were trimmed by 5 bases and 4 bases, with 15 bases remaining between them.

DNA of the CDR3: TGCAGTGCTAGAGGTGTCAATACCCAGTACTTC. Protein product: CSARGVNTQYF. V usage is TRBV20-1 and J usage is TRBJ2-5; D unclear. V lost 1 base, J lost 8 bases, and 8 bases lay in between. The CDR3 length is 11 residues. CDR1 is DFQATT, CDR2 SNEGSKA, per germline (reference sequence).

The chain employs TRBV10-1 and TRBJ2-1; TRBD1 is a possible D gene (6 bases). CDR3 length equals 15 residues. Germline values: CDR1 WNHNN, CDR2 SYGVQD (reference sequence). The V end was cut by 7 bases, the J end by 3 bases, with 16 bases between. CDR3 amino acids: CASTRQAPNYNEQFF. CDR3 sequence (DNA): TGCGCCAGCACCCGACAGGCGCCAAACTACAATGAGCAGTTCTTC.

V is TRBV12-3 or TRBV12-4 and J is TRBJ1-1; D call uncertain. This CDR3 has 15 amino acids. Trimming took off 2 bases at V and 4 bases at J, with 14 bases between the two ends. The CDR3 region is CASSLSGLLGTEAFF. The CDR3 region has the DNA TGTGCCAGCAGTTTATCGGGCCTGCTAGGCACTGAAGCTTTCTTT.

The gene calls are TRBV12-3 or TRBV12-4 and TRBJ2-7; D might be TRBD2 (5 bases). This CDR3 is 14 amino acids long. Trimming pared 3 bases from V and 4 bases from J, leaving 13 bases between. This chain's CDR3 is CASSFSLRGYEQYF. Here the CDR3 DNA reads TGTGCCAGCAGTTTTTCCCTGCGAGGGTACGAGCAGTACTTC.

The J gene is TRBJ1-5, the V gene TRBV5-6; D is undetermined. Per germline, CDR1 SGHDT and CDR2 YYEEEE. Trimming took off 5 bases at V and 9 bases at J, with 15 bases between the two ends. This CDR3 region has 13 residues. CDR3 DNA sequence: TGTGCCAGCAGTTCGGTGGATGCTGCGCCCCAGCATTTT. Residues: CASSSVDAAPQHF.

This clonotype came up a few times. The rearrangement joins TRBV20-1 to TRBJ2-7; 9 nucleotides line up with TRBD2. Germline assignment: CDR1 DFQATT and CDR2 SNEGSKA (reference sequence). This CDR3 region has 13 residues. The chain's CDR3 is CSALGLASYEQYF. CDR3 DNA: TGCAGCGCCTTAGGACTAGCGAGCTACGAGCAGTACTTC.

The V call is TRBV3-1, the J call TRBJ2-7; 11 bases line up with TRBD2. The V gene end was trimmed by 2 bases and the J gene end by 4 bases; junction bases not matched to a gene: 4. CDR1 and CDR2 from the germline V gene are LGHDT and YNNKEL (reference sequence). The CDR3 contains 15 residues. The CDR3 DNA sequence: TGTGCCAGCAGCCAAAGACTAGCGGGGAATTACGAGCAGTACTTC. It codes for CASSQRLAGNYEQYF.

The chain has TRBV29-1 and TRBJ2-1; D may correspond to TRBD1 or TRBD2 (6 bases each). This CDR3 region has 13 residues. Germline values: CDR1 SQVTM, CDR2 ANQGSEA. V was shortened by 6 bases and J by 0 bases, with 9 bases between the two germline ends. CDR3 sequence: CSVRDISYNEQFF. DNA for the CDR3: TGCAGCGTGCGGGACATCTCCTACAATGAGCAGTTCTTC.

This clonotype has more than one count but fewer than ten. The V call is TRBV12-3 or TRBV12-4, the J call TRBJ2-1, with TRBD2 matching 8 bases. This CDR3 comprises 13 residues. The trim removed 10 bases at V and 3 bases at J, leaving 5 bases unmatched. DNA of the CDR3: TGTGCCATCCGGGGGGGATTCTACAATGAGCAGTTCTTC. Protein product: CAIRGGFYNEQFF.

There are a few counts of this clonotype. The V gene is TRBV20-1, the J gene TRBJ2-1; TRBD1 aligns across 7 bases. The CDR3 has 13 amino acids. J lost 10 bases, V lost 7 bases, and 13 bases had no gene match. The germline V gene has CDR1 DFQATT and CDR2 SNEGSKA (reference sequence). CDR3 amino acids: CSVRQGTVREQFF. In nucleotides, the CDR3 is TGCAGTGTTCGACAGGGCACGGTCAGGGAGCAGTTCTTC.

The sample holds a few counts of this clonotype. The chain uses TRBV12-3 or TRBV12-4 and TRBJ2-7; 8 nucleotides line up with TRBD1. The CDR3 spans 15 residues. The V and J ends lost 2 bases and 5 bases, in that order; junction bases with no gene match: 8. CDR3 loop: CASSLKDAGGHEQYF. The DNA of the CDR3 is TGTGCCAGCAGTTTAAAGGATGCAGGGGGCCACGAGCAGTACTTC.

The chain has TRBV6-2 or TRBV6-3 and TRBJ2-3, with D hard to call. Trimming pared 3 bases from V and 6 bases from J, leaving 10 bases between. CDR3 size: 13 residues. The V gene's germline CDR1 is MNHEY and CDR2 SVGEGT. CDR3 amino acids: CASSYNPRDTQYF. The CDR3 region has the DNA TGTGCCAGCAGTTATAACCCGAGGGATACGCAGTATTTT.

The table lists this clonotype with a few counts. V usage is TRBV5-8 and J usage is TRBJ2-1, with D maybe TRBD2 (6 bases). The V end was cut by 7 bases, the J end by 6 bases, with 17 bases between. The germline V gene has CDR1 SGHTS and CDR2 YDEGEE. This CDR3 region has 14 residues. CDR3 region: CASPRDSRGNEQFF. The CDR3, as DNA: TGTGCCAGCCCGCGGGACTCCCGAGGCAATGAGCAGTTCTTC.

The chain recombines TRBV6-5 with TRBJ2-1; D remains unclear. With 0 bases removed from V and 3 bases from J, the gap between germline ends came to 6 bases. The length of the CDR3 is 14 residues. Germline values: CDR1 MNHEY, CDR2 SVGAGI. The CDR3, as DNA: TGTGCCAGCAGTTACTCCAGTCTCTACAATGAGCAGTTCTTC. It specifies CASSYSSLYNEQFF.